The present entry profiles one T cell receptor beta chain with its context. V was pared by 8 bases and J by 2 bases, with 16 bases between. This CDR3 is 14 amino acids long. Looked up from germline, CDR1 is MNHEY and CDR2 is SMNVEV (reference sequence). Both 60 Vbeta primers and 13 Jbeta primers went into the PCR. Sequencing was performed with immunoSEQ multiplex PCR; in TCRdb, only in-frame clones are kept and a portion is missing. The sample carries about 85,000 clones, nearly 80% recorded once. This specimen belongs to a study of cytomegalovirus exposure and HLA in healthy donors. Study overall: Of the donors genotyped, some 400 in all, around 77% fell in the Caucasian-associated ancestry cluster.

This TCR was recovered from a woman aged 50 to 60 in good health and CMV-seropositive. The rearrangement uses TRBV27 and TRBJ2-7, with D uncertain. The specimen sequenced was PBMCs. The CDR3 loop is CASGTRSSPYEQYV. Here the CDR3 DNA reads TGTGCCAGCGGTACTCGTAGCAGTCCCTACGAGCAGTACGTC.